The 14 T cell receptor beta chains below were found in one sample sequenced in a study of blood T cell repertoires in COVID-19. Assay: immunoSEQ multiplex PCR; the TCRdb copy retains only in-frame clones and omits some. The sample has around 60,000 clones, just under 85% seen once. What was sequenced was peripheral blood. These receptors were obtained from an older man with acute or convalescent COVID-19.

This chain links TRBV4-1 with TRBJ2-1; 9 nucleotides align to TRBD2. The CDR3 contains 17 residues. CDR1 and CDR2 from the germline V gene are MGHRA and YSYEKL. V lost 0 bases and J lost 4; bases outside the gene matches: 7. The CDR3 nucleotides are TGCGCCAGCAGCCAAGATGGGGCGGGGGGGCCGTACAATGAGCAGTTCTTC. Its translation: CASSQDGAGGPYNEQFF.

The chain joins TRBV9 to TRBJ1-2; D remains ambiguous. The CDR3 runs 13 residues. Between the trimmed V and J ends, which lost 4 bases and 8 bases, there was a span of 15 bases. Germline-derived CDR1 and CDR2 are SGDLS and YYNGEE. The DNA of the CDR3 is TGTGCCAGCAGCCCCCGAAACAATGTCGGCTACACCTTC. Its translation: CASSPRNNVGYTF.

The chain joins TRBV12-3 or TRBV12-4 to TRBJ1-1; D possibly corresponds to TRBD1 (5 bases). V was clipped by 6 bases and J by 1 base, with 9 bases between them. The CDR3 runs 13 residues. CDR3 amino acids: CASSTTENTEAFF. CDR3 DNA sequence: TGTGCCAGCAGCACGACAGAGAACACTGAAGCTTTCTTT.

CDR3 region: CASSLEVGPYNEQFF. CDR3 nucleotide sequence: TGCGCCAGCAGCTTGGAGGTGGGGCCCTACAATGAGCAGTTCTTC. The V call is TRBV5-1, the J call TRBJ2-1; tentatively, D is TRBD1 (5 bases). Germline CDR1 and CDR2: SGHRS and YFSETQ. There are 15 residues in the CDR3. Trimming pared 0 bases from V and 2 bases from J, leaving 9 bases between.

The CDR3 sequence is CASSWVQTAEMDSPLHF. Here the CDR3 DNA reads TGTGCCAGCAGTTGGGTTCAGACTGCTGAAATGGATTCACCCCTCCACTTT. The chain links TRBV28 to TRBJ1-6; D ambiguous. Trimming took off 4 bases at V and 8 bases at J, with 21 bases between the two ends. CDR3 length equals 17 residues. The germline gives CDR1 MDHEN, CDR2 SYDVKM.

This clone occurred once. V gene TRBV29-1 combines with J gene TRBJ2-7; 10 bases agree with TRBD1. This CDR3 is 12 amino acids long. The germline gives CDR1 SQVTM, CDR2 ANQGSEA. The V gene end was trimmed by 5 bases and the J gene end by 3 bases; junction bases not matched to a gene: 1. The CDR3 here is CSVRDRGYEQYF. CDR3 bases: TGCAGCGTTAGGGACAGGGGCTACGAGCAGTACTTC.

The gene calls are TRBV6-5 and TRBJ1-3, with 7 bases aligning to TRBD1. In germline, CDR1 is MNHEY, CDR2 SVGAGI. The CDR3 is 15 residues long. The V and J ends lost 2 bases and 3 bases, in that order; junction bases with no gene match: 4. CDR3 sequence reads: CASSYTTGVGNTIYF. CDR3 sequence (DNA): TGTGCCAGCAGTTACACAACAGGGGTTGGAAACACCATATATTTT.

This clone was seen once. The chain joins TRBV5-3 to TRBJ1-1; D gene uncertain. Being an ORF, TRBV5-3 has a function that is uncertain. The V gene lost 4 bases and the J gene lost 0 bases, with 7 bases spanning the gap. The CDR3 is 13 residues long. In DNA form, the CDR3 reads TGTGCCAGAAGCCGTGAGATGAACACTGAAGCTTTCTTT. Its translation: CARSREMNTEAFF.

The chain uses TRBV9 and TRBJ2-5; no clear D. The CDR3 has 13 amino acids. V shed 6 bases and J shed 3 bases, with 12 bases lying between them. The germline V gene has CDR1 SGDLS and CDR2 YYNGEE. The CDR3 DNA reads TGTGCCAGCACCGGCGGAATTGAAGAGACCCAGTACTTC. Translation gives CASTGGIEETQYF.

The CDR3 DNA reads as TGTGCCACCAGTGATTTTAAAAGGACTGGCTACACCGGGGAGCTGTTTTTT. Protein: CATSDFKRTGYTGELFF. The chain employs TRBV24-1 and TRBJ2-2, with TRBD2 as a possible D gene (5 bases). Germline CDR1 and CDR2: KGHDR and SFDVKD. The CDR3 runs to 17 residues. Trimming pared 1 base from V and 3 bases from J, leaving 14 bases between.

The chain couples TRBV19 to TRBJ1-5; 9 nucleotides agree with TRBD1. The CDR3 length is 18 residues. With V trimmed by 3 bases and J by 3 bases, 12 bases remained unmatched. Germline loops: CDR1 LNHDA, CDR2 SQIVND (reference sequence). The CDR3 DNA reads as TGTGCCAGTAGTATGGGCGGACAGGGGTTTGTTAACAATCAGCCCCAGCATTTT. Translation gives CASSMGGQGFVNNQPQHF.

The chain uses TRBV7-2 and TRBJ1-2; possibly TRBD1 for D (5 bases). Per germline, CDR1 SGHTA and CDR2 FQGNSA. V was cut by 1 base and J by 5 bases, with 14 bases left in between. CDR3 length: 15 amino acids. The CDR3 DNA is TGTGCCAGCAGCTTAGGAGCCGGGGGAGGGTATGGCTACACCTTC. Residues: CASSLGAGGGYGYTF.

The chain uses TRBV18 and TRBJ2-2; 7 nucleotides match TRBD1. The germline V gene encodes CDR1 KGHSH and CDR2 LQKENI. The V segment lost 4 bases and the J segment 5 bases; nucleotides outside the gene matches: 7. The CDR3 consists of 15 residues. CDR3 DNA sequence: TGTGCCAGCTCACGAGACCTGACAGGGACCGGGGAGCTGTTTTTT. This gives the protein CASSRDLTGTGELFF.

The rearrangement uses TRBV4-1 and TRBJ2-7; TRBD1 might be the D (6 bases). The CDR3 runs to 16 residues. Germline V gives CDR1 MGHRA, CDR2 YSYEKL. V lost 4 bases and J lost 0, with 16 bases in between. Written as DNA, the CDR3 is TGCGCCAGCAGCCCTGGGACAAGGACAAGCTCCTACGAGCAGTACTTC. Translation gives CASSPGTRTSSYEQYF.